This T cell receptor beta chain was sequenced in a study of CD8 T cells in Susac syndrome. Study in general: Intravenous immunoglobulin alone or corticosteroids were being given to patients with Susac syndrome at blood draw, unless they were therapy-naive. Whole-study results and caveats: CD4+ repertoires of Susac syndrome patients lacked detectable clonal expansion.

Patients with Susac syndrome met the recently defined diagnostic criteria for definite or probable disease. CDR3 length equals 14 residues. CDR1 is KGHSH, CDR2 LQKENI, per germline. Losses at the gene ends were 6 bases for V and 4 bases for J; bases not matched to a gene: 8. When the RNA was reverse transcribed, random hexamers were used with an input of roughly 0.45 to 1 ug. The authors amplified TCR beta CDR3 across 54 Vbeta and 13 Jbeta using immunoSEQ multiplex PCR. Each CDR3 protein gets one entry after TCRdb re-called the immunoSEQ multiplex PCR reads with MiXCR. The sample gives about 94,000 distinct CDR3 sequences, over 90% of which show up once; roughly 0.31% is in the top ten. As regards this clonotype: No antigen is known for it.

What was sequenced was CD4+ T cells from PBMCs. The chain joins TRBV18 to TRBJ2-5; 7 bases fit TRBD1. The receptor was isolated from a human donor with Susac syndrome. CDR3 region: CASSSRQGRETQYF. The DNA of the CDR3 is TGTGCCAGCTCTAGCAGACAGGGCAGAGAGACCCAGTACTTC.